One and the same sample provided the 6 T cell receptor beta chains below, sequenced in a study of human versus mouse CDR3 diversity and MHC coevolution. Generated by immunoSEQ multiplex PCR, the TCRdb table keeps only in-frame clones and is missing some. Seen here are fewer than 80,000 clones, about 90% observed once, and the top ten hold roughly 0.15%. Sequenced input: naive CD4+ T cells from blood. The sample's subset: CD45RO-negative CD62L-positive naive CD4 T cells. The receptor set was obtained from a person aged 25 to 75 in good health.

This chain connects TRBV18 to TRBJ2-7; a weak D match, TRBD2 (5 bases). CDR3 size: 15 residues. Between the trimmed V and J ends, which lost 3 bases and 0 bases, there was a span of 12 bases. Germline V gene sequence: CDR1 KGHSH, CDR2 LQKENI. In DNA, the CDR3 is TGTGCCAGCTCACCCCCTAGCCTTAGCTCCTACGAGCAGTACTTC. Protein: CASSPPSLSSYEQYF.

In DNA, the CDR3 is TGTGCCTGGAGACTAGCCGGGACAGGGAACAATCAGCCCCAGCATTTT. Its translation: CAWRLAGTGNNQPQHF. The chain uses TRBV30 and TRBJ1-5; 9 positions agree with TRBD1. This CDR3 comprises 16 residues. Germline CDR1 is GTSNPN and CDR2 is SVGIG (reference sequence). The junction had 9 bases not matched to a gene; V was cut back by 3 bases and J by 3 bases.

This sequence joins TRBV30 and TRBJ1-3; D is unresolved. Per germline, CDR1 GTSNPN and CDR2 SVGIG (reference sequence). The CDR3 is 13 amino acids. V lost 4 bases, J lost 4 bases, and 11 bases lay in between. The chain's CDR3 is CAWKSLSGNTIYF. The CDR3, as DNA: TGTGCCTGGAAGAGTCTATCGGGAAACACCATATATTTT.

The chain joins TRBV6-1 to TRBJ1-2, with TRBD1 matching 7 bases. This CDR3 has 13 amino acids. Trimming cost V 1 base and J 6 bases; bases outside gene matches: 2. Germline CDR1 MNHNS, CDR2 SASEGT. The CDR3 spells CASSEGTGDGYTF. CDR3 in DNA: TGTGCCAGCAGTGAAGGGACAGGTGATGGCTACACCTTC.

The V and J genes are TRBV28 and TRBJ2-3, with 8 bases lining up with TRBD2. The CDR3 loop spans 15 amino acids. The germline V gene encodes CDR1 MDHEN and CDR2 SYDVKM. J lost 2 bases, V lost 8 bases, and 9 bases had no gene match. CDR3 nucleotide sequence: TGTGCCAGCCCCCCCGCGGGGGGACCCACAGATACGCAGTATTTT. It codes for CASPPAGGPTDTQYF. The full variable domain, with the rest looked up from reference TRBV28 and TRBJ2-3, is DVKVTQSSRYLVKRTGEKVFLECVQDMDHENMFWYRQDPGLGLRLIYFSYDVKMKEKGDIPEGYSVSREKKERFSLILESASTNQTSMYLCASPPAGGPTDTQYFGPGTRLTVL.

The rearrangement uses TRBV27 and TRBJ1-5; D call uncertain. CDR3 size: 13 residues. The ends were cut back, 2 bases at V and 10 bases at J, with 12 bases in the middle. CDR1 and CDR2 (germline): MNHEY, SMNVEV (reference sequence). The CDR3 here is CASSLKPSTPQHF. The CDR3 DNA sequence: TGTGCCAGCAGTTTAAAACCCAGTACCCCCCAGCATTTT.